Included here is one TCR beta chain sequence, with context. Its target is unknown. The healthy adult donors were HIV-negative and reported no recent acute infections or vaccinations. The CDR3 is made up of 11 amino acids. Germline V gene data show CDR1 as MDHEN and CDR2 as SYDVKM. V was cut by 6 bases and J by 11 bases, with 13 bases left in between. This sample is part of a study of shared clonotypes between healthy human individuals. In the authors' methods: Filtering differed because ImmunoSEQ produced junction-only sequences that carried no quality scores. Using immunoSEQ multiplex PCR, the repertoire was profiled, and TCRdb retains in-frame clones only, with some absent. V, J and clone size derive from that table, while D and trimming were established from the DNA sequence. The sample has 2 million to 2.5 million clones, 90% to 95% seen once. Study conclusions and caveats: Naive subsets, compared against memory subsets, generally had larger estimated richness values.

The chain joins TRBV28 to TRBJ1-1; D ambiguous. The sample was naive CD4+ T cells from PBMCs. As to subset: CD45RA+ positively selected. The sequence derives from a man between 18 and 29 years old in good health. Some clones in this sample may be carry-over from other donors' samples. CDR3: CASSYLGEAFF. The CDR3 DNA follows: TGTGCCAGCAGCTATTTAGGCGAGGCTTTCTTT.